This entry lists 13 T cell receptor beta chains sequenced from one sample in a study of sequential checkpoint blockade in melanoma. Specified treatment: randomized to nivolumab then ipilimumab (arm A) or the reverse (arm B). Some clones are missing from TCRdb's copy, which holds only in-frame ones; the method was immunoSEQ multiplex PCR. The sample has about 20,000 clones; roughly four fifths are singletons. Source: CD8+ T cells sorted from blood (inferred from file names), taken from a patient given nivolumab and ipilimumab in sequence. These receptors were taken from a human donor with melanoma.

This clone was found a few times. V usage is TRBV10-3 and J usage is TRBJ2-2; 7 bases fit TRBD1. With V trimmed by 8 bases and J by 2 bases, 5 bases remained unmatched. The germline gives CDR1 ENHRY, CDR2 SYGVKD. This CDR3 has 14 residues. The CDR3 reads CAIWTGANTGELFF. In nucleotides, the CDR3 is TGTGCCATCTGGACAGGTGCTAACACCGGGGAGCTGTTTTTT.

This rearrangement joins TRBV2 to TRBJ2-5; D gene unclear. The germline V and J ends were trimmed by 4 bases and 2 bases, with 8 bases remaining between them. CDR1 is SNHLY and CDR2 is FYNNEI in the germline V gene. The CDR3 sequence is 13 residues long. In nucleotides, the CDR3 is TGTGCCAGCAGTGTCGGGTCACAAGAGACCCAGTACTTC. Protein product: CASSVGSQETQYF.

This clone occurred a few times. Other DNA sequences in this specimen translate into the identical CDR3. This sequence joins TRBV4-1 and TRBJ1-1; no firm D call. CDR3 length: 15 residues. In germline, CDR1 is MGHRA, CDR2 YSYEKL. V dropped 0 bases and J dropped 1 base, with 9 bases sitting between them. The CDR3 bases are TGCGCCAGCAGCCAAGACTCAGGTGGGAACACTGAAGCTTTCTTT. Protein: CASSQDSGGNTEAFF.

CDR3 loop: CASRDRGLRSSTDTQYF. The CDR3 DNA reads TGTGCCAGCAGGGACAGGGGGCTTCGATCTAGCACAGATACGCAGTATTTT. The chain employs TRBV2 and TRBJ2-3; 11 bases are a match to TRBD1. The CDR3 sequence is 17 residues long. The germline gives CDR1 SNHLY, CDR2 FYNNEI. The V and J ends lost 6 bases and 0 bases, in that order; junction bases with no gene match: 8.

The chain has TRBV9 and TRBJ1-3; a weak D match, TRBD1 (6 bases). V gave up 3 bases and J gave up 5 bases, with 18 bases separating them. The CDR3 spans 16 residues. The germline V gene encodes CDR1 SGDLS and CDR2 YYNGEE. CDR3 coding DNA: TGTGCCAGCAGCGAGGGGGTGGGAGGGACGAGAAACACCATATATTTT. Protein sequence: CASSEGVGGTRNTIYF.

The chain uses TRBV6-1 and TRBJ1-1, with D possibly being TRBD1 (5 bases). CDR1 and CDR2 (germline): MNHNS, SASEGT. This CDR3 comprises 12 residues. Trimming cost V 11 bases and J 1 base, with 11 bases left between them. The CDR3 loop reads CACKTGNTEAFF. The DNA for the CDR3 is TGTGCCTGCAAAACAGGGAACACTGAAGCTTTCTTT.

The chain recombines TRBV4-3 with TRBJ1-5; D is possibly TRBD1 (6 bases). The CDR3 spans 15 residues. The germline V gene has CDR1 LGHNA and CDR2 YSLEER. The V gene lost 0 bases and the J gene lost 0 bases, with 6 bases spanning the gap. The DNA for the CDR3 is TGCGCCAGCAGCCAAGACAGGGGTAGCAATCAGCCCCAGCATTTT. Translating gives CASSQDRGSNQPQHF.

This chain joins TRBV2 and TRBJ2-2; tentatively, D is TRBD2 (5 bases). Germline V lookup: CDR1 SNHLY, CDR2 FYNNEI. V gave up 7 bases and J gave up 7 bases, with 10 bases separating them. The CDR3 has 12 residues. The DNA for the CDR3 is TGTGCCAGCACACTAGGGTACGGGGAGCTGTTTTTT. Encoded protein: CASTLGYGELFF.

This clone was observed a few times. The V call is TRBV25-1, the J call TRBJ1-1; D not certain. Trimming removed 3 bases from V and 5 bases from J, with 7 bases in between. The CDR3 consists of 12 residues. The germline gives CDR1 MGHDK, CDR2 SYGVNS. The CDR3 here is CASSDLGTEAFF. In nucleotides, the CDR3 is TGTGCCAGCAGTGATCTCGGGACTGAAGCTTTCTTT.

The chain uses TRBV5-4 and TRBJ1-1, with 10 bases that match TRBD1. Germline loops: CDR1 SGHNT, CDR2 YYREEE (reference sequence). The CDR3 runs 15 residues. Trimming took 4 bases from V and 5 from J; bases not matched to a gene: 8. The CDR3 is CASSTQTGGLTEAFF. In DNA form, the CDR3 reads TGTGCCAGCAGCACCCAGACAGGGGGCCTAACTGAAGCTTTCTTT.

This chain connects TRBV30 to TRBJ1-1; D possibly corresponds to TRBD1 (5 bases). The germline V gene encodes CDR1 GTSNPN and CDR2 SVGIG (reference sequence). Trimming cost V 3 bases and J 6 bases, with 11 bases left between them. This CDR3 contains 12 residues. The DNA for the CDR3 is TGTGCCTGGAGCGAGATAGGGGCTGAAGCTTTCTTT. It encodes CAWSEIGAEAFF.

The chain carries TRBV4-3 and TRBJ2-1; 13 nucleotides match TRBD2. Unmatched junction bases numbered 8, after V lost 5 bases and J lost 4 bases. CDR1 is LGHNA, CDR2 YSLEER, per germline. CDR3 length: 17 amino acids. The CDR3 spells CASSSGLAGTHYNEQFF. The CDR3 coding sequence is TGCGCCAGCAGCTCGGGACTAGCGGGGACACATTACAATGAGCAGTTCTTC.

This clone was picked up a small number of times. The chain uses TRBV27 and TRBJ1-3, with a possible D match to TRBD1 (5 bases). CDR3 length equals 15 residues. Germline CDR1 MNHEY, CDR2 SMNVEV (reference sequence). V lost 5 bases, J lost 2 bases, and 13 bases lay in between. The CDR3 here is CASSPQGTTGNTIYF. The DNA for the CDR3 is TGTGCCAGCAGTCCCCAGGGTACAACTGGAAACACCATATATTTT.